This T cell receptor (beta chain) was sequenced in a study of beta chain features in type 1 diabetes. Study-level results: In comparison with healthy donors, patients had naive, central memory and Treg TCRB repertoires that appeared more similar. VDJ junctions from type 1 diabetes patients carried fewer insertions and larger deletions.

Note on this clone: The antigen is undetermined.

The collection from each donor was one heparinised blood draw averaging around 120 mL. Every isolated RNA sample was fully reverse transcribed, so sequencing captured expressed TCRB transcripts. Measured with immunoSEQ multiplex PCR; TCRdb has only the in-frame clones, and not every one. Of under 450,000 clones listed, more than 12% are singletons. Germline CDR1 reads SGHTA; CDR2 reads FQGNSA. J gave up 7 bases and V 0 bases, and 7 bases lay outside the gene matches. This CDR3 region has 16 residues. The V call is TRBV7-2, the J call TRBJ2-4; 9 bases fit TRBD2. Sequenced input: naive CD4+ T cells from blood. The sequence came from a woman younger than 35 in good health. DNA for the CDR3: TGTGCCAGCAGCTTAGCGCGGGGGGGCCAGGGCAACATTCAGTACTTC. Protein: CASSLARGGQGNIQYF.